This T cell receptor beta chain was recorded in a study of blood T cell repertoires in COVID-19. Study details: Material from acute and convalescent COVID-19 was sourced from the United States, Italy and Spain. Nucleic acid was either cDNA or gDNA, and it came from T cells, B-cell-depleted T cells, or PBMCs.

Authors' processing steps: Using reference gene primer amplification, nucleated cell counts were estimated. Sequencing was performed with immunoSEQ multiplex PCR; in TCRdb, only in-frame clones are kept and a portion is missing. From that table come the V and J calls and clone size; the DNA was used to work out D and trimming. The table lists about 210,000 clones, almost 90% of them singletons. Germline-derived CDR1 and CDR2 are KGHSH and LQKENI. The CDR3 sequence is 15 residues long. Trimming left V 3 bases short and J 4 bases short, with 10 bases between. The receptor was isolated from a man between 18 and 29 years old with active or convalescent COVID-19. Sequencing was performed on peripheral blood. The chain uses TRBV18 and TRBJ2-6; no firm D call. The CDR3 DNA sequence: TGTGCCAGCTCACCCGGTAGGAGCGGGGCCAACGTCCTGACTTTC. Protein sequence: CASSPGRSGANVLTF.